Listed below are T cell receptor beta chains from one sample, sequenced in a study of response to subunit inactivated influenza vaccine. From the RT-PCR reads, TCRdb called clonotypes with MiXCR, one entry per CDR3 protein. In the table there are hundreds of thousands of distinct CDR3 sequences, over 10% of which are singletons. The sequencing here drew on PBMCs from blood, taken 45 days after vaccination. The receptor source for this set is a man aged 50-60 years who received an inactivated influenza vaccine. Each CDR3 is given with its conserved first and last residue. Each record gives: J gene, D gene, clone size, V gene, CDR3 DNA, CDR3 protein. The D gene is left open where the match is weak. Expanded clones get a size class; other rows say once, few or many, or leave the size out.

J gene: TRBJ1-6; D gene: -; clone size: few; V gene: TRBV9; CDR3 DNA: TGTGCCAGCAGCGTTTTGGACAGCAATTCACCCCTCCACTTT; CDR3 protein: CASSVLDSNSPLHF
J gene: TRBJ2-3; D gene: -; clone size: few; V gene: TRBV20-1; CDR3 DNA: TGCAGTGCTATCCTACTAGAGGCAGATACGCAGTATTTT; CDR3 protein: CSAILLEADTQYF
J gene: TRBJ2-5; D gene: TRBD1; clone size: -; V gene: TRBV15; CDR3 DNA: TGTGCCACCAGCAGAGCAGGGGGTTGGGAGACCCAGTACTTC; CDR3 protein: CATSRAGGWETQYF
J gene: TRBJ1-4; D gene: -; clone size: few; V gene: TRBV7-9; CDR3 DNA: TGTGCCAGTACCCGGTCGGCTAATGAAAAACTGTTTTTT; CDR3 protein: CASTRSANEKLFF
J gene: TRBJ1-6; D gene: -; clone size: -; V gene: TRBV4-1; CDR3 DNA: TGCGCCAGCAGCCCGAAGGAGGGTAGGACACCCCTCCACTTT; CDR3 protein: CASSPKEGRTPLHF
J gene: TRBJ2-1; D gene: -; clone size: -; V gene: TRBV11-2; CDR3 DNA: TGTGCCAGCAGCCCATGGGCTTTACAGGGTGCTTTTTCCAATGAGCAGTTCTTC; CDR3 protein: CASSPWALQGAFSNEQFF
J gene: TRBJ1-5; D gene: -; clone size: few; V gene: TRBV5-1; CDR3 DNA: TGCGCCAGCAGCTTCGGCGGAGACAATCAGCCCCAGCATTTT; CDR3 protein: CASSFGGDNQPQHF
J gene: TRBJ2-1; D gene: -; clone size: few; V gene: TRBV11-2; CDR3 DNA: TGTGCCAGTTCGGAGGGGTGGAGAGACAATGAGCAGTTCTTC; CDR3 protein: CASSEGWRDNEQFF
J gene: TRBJ2-5; D gene: -; clone size: -; V gene: TRBV12-3/TRBV12-4; CDR3 DNA: TGTGCCAGCAGTTTAGGGGAATTGGGGACCCAGTACTTC; CDR3 protein: CASSLGELGTQYF
J gene: TRBJ1-1; D gene: TRBD1; clone size: -; V gene: TRBV12-3/TRBV12-4; CDR3 DNA: TGTGCCAGCAGTTATCCGCCGGGACAGGGTGGCAGCACTGAAGCTTTCTTT; CDR3 protein: CASSYPPGQGGSTEAFF
J gene: TRBJ2-7; D gene: -; clone size: -; V gene: TRBV11-2; CDR3 DNA: TGTGCCAGCAGCCCCGTCGGCGGGTTGACCTACGAGCAGTACTTC; CDR3 protein: CASSPVGGLTYEQYF
J gene: TRBJ2-5; D gene: -; clone size: -; V gene: TRBV7-9; CDR3 DNA: TGTGCCAGCAGCTTGGGGGAGTGGGAGACCCAGTACTTC; CDR3 protein: CASSLGEWETQYF
J gene: TRBJ2-2; D gene: -; clone size: few; V gene: TRBV7-2; CDR3 DNA: TGTGCCAGCAGCTTAGCTGGGGGCATCAACACCGGGGAGCTGTTTTTT; CDR3 protein: CASSLAGGINTGELFF
J gene: TRBJ2-4; D gene: -; clone size: -; V gene: TRBV5-1; CDR3 DNA: TGCGCCAGCAGCCTAGGGACACTCCTAGCCAAAAACATTCAGTACTTC; CDR3 protein: CASSLGTLLAKNIQYF